This TCR beta chain was captured in a study of blood T cell repertoires in COVID-19. The CDR3 runs to 15 residues. Trimming took 0 bases from V and 5 from J, leaving 12 bases between them. CDR1 is SGHNT, CDR2 YYREEE, per germline (reference sequence). The method was immunoSEQ multiplex PCR; TCRdb's version includes in-frame clones alone and lacks a portion of them. The sample lists 220,000 or so clones, roughly 80% occurring once. The rearrangement joins TRBV5-4 to TRBJ2-1, with D tentatively TRBD2 (6 bases). The receptor comes from a woman in her forties with acute COVID-19. Sequencing input: PBMCs or T cells enriched from blood (not recorded which). As DNA, the CDR3 is TGTGCCAGCAGCTTGGACGGGAGAGGCGACAATGAGCAGTTCTTC. It yields the protein CASSLDGRGDNEQFF.